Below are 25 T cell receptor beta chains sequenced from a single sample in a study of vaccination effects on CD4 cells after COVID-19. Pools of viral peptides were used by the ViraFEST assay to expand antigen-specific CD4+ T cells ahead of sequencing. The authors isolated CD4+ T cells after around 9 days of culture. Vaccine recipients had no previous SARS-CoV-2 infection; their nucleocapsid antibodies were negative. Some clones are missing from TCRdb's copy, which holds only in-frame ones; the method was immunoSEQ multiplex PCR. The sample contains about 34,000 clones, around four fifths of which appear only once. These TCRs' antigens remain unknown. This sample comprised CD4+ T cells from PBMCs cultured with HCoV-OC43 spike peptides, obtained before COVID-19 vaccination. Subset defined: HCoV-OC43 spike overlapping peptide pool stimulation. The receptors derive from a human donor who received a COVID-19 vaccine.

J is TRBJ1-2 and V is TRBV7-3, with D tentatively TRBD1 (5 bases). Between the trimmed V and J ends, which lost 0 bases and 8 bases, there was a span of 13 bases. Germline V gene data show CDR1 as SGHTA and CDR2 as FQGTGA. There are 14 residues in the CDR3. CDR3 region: CASSLTGQGGGYTF. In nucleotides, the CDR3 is TGTGCCAGCAGCTTAACGGGTCAGGGCGGAGGCTACACCTTC. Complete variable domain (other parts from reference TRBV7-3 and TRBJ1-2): GAGVSQTPSNKVTEKGKYVELRCDPISGHTALYWYRQSLGQGPEFLIYFQGTGAADDSGLPNDRFFAVRPEGSVSTLKIQRTERGDSAVYLCASSLTGQGGGYTFGSGTRLTVV.

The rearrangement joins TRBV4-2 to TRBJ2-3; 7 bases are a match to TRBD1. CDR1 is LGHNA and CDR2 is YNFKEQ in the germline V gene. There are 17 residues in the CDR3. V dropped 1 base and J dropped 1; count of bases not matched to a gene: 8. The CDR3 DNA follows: TGTGCCAGCAGCCAAGGGTTCGGAGACAGGGGCACAGATACGCAGTATTTT. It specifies CASSQGFGDRGTDTQYF.

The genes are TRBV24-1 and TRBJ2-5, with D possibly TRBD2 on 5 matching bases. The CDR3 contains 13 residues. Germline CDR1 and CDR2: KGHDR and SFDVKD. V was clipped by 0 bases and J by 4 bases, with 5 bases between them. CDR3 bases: TGTGCCACCAGTGATTTGGCGGGAGAGACCCAGTACTTC. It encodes CATSDLAGETQYF.

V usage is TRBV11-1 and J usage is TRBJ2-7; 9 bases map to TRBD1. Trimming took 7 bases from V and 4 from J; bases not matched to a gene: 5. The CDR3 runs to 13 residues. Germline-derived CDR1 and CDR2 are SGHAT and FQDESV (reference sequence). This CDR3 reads CASNGQGSYEQYF. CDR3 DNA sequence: TGTGCCAGCAACGGACAGGGGTCGTACGAGCAGTACTTC.

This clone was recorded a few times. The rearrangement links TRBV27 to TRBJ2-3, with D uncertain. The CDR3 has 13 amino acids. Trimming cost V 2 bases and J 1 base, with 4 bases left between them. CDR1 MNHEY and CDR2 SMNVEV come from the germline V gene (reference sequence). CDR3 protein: CASSLTRTDTQYF. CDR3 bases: TGTGCCAGCAGTTTAACTCGCACAGATACGCAGTATTTT.

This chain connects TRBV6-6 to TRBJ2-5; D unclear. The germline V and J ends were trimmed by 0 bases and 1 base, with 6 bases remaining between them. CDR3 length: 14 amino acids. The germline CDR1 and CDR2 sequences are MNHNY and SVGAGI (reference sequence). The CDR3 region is CASSYSGRQETQYF. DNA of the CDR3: TGTGCCAGCAGTTACTCGGGCCGCCAAGAGACCCAGTACTTC.

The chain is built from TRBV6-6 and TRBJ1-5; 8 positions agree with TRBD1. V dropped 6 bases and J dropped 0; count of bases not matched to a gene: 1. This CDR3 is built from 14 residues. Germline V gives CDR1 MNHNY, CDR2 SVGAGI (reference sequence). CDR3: CASSGTGSNQPQHF. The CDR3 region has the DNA TGTGCCAGCAGCGGGACAGGTAGCAATCAGCCCCAGCATTTT.

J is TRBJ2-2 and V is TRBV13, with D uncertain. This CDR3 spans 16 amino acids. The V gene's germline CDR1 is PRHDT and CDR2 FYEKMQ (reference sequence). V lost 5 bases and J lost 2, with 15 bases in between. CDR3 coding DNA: TGTGCCAGCAGCCCTCTAGGGCGGAGAAACACCGGGGAGCTGTTTTTT. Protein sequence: CASSPLGRRNTGELFF.

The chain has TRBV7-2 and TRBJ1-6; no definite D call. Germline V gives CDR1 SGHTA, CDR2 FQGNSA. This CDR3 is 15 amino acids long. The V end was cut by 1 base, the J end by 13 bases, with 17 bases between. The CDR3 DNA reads TGTGCCAGCAGCTTAGGGTCGACGGCAAGAGCGCCCCTCCACTTT. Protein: CASSLGSTARAPLHF.

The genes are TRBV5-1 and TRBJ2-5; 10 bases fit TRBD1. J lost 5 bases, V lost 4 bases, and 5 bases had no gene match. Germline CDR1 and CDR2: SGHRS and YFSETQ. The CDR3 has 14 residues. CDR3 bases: TGCGCCAGCAGCCGCGGGACAGGGGATGAGACCCAGTACTTC. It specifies CASSRGTGDETQYF.

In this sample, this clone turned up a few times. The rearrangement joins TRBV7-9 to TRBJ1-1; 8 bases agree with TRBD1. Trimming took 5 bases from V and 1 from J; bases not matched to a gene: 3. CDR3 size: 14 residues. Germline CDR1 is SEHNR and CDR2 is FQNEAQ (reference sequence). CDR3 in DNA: TGTGCCAGCAGCAAGGACAGGGCGAACACTGAAGCTTTCTTT. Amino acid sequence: CASSKDRANTEAFF.

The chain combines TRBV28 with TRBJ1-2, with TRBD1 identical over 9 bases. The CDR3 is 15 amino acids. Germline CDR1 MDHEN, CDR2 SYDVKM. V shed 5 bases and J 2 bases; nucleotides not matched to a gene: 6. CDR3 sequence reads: CASSRDRDFNYGYTF. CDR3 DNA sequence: TGTGCCAGCAGTCGGGACAGGGATTTCAACTATGGCTACACCTTC.

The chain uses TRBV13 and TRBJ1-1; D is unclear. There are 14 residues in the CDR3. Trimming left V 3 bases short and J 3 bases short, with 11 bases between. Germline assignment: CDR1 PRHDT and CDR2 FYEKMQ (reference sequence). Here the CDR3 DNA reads TGTGCCAGCAGCTTGCGGGTGGGAGACACTGAAGCTTTCTTT. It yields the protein CASSLRVGDTEAFF.

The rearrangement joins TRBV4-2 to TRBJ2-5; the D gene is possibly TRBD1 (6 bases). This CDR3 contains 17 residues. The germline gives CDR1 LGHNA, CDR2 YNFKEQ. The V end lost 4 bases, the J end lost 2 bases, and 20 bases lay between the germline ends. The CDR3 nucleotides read TGTGCCAGCAGCCGCGAGAGGTTGGTAGGGGGTCAAGAGACCCAGTACTTC. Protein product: CASSRERLVGGQETQYF.

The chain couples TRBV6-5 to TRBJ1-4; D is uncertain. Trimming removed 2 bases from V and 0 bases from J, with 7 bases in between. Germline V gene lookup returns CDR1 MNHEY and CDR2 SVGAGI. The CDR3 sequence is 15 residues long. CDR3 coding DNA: TGTGCCAGCAGTTACGCACCAGCAACTAATGAAAAACTGTTTTTT. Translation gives CASSYAPATNEKLFF.

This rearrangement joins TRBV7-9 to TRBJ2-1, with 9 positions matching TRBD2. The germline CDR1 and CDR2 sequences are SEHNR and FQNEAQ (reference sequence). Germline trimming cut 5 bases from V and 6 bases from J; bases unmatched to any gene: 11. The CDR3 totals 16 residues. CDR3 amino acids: CASSPRSAGGGNEQFF. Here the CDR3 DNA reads TGTGCCAGCAGCCCGAGAAGCGCGGGAGGGGGCAATGAGCAGTTCTTC. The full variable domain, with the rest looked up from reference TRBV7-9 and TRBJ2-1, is DTGVSQNPRHKITKRGQNVTFRCDPISEHNRLYWYRQTLGQGPEFLTYFQNEAQLEKSRLLSDRFSAERPKGSFSTLEIQRTEQGDSAMYLCASSPRSAGGGNEQFFGPGTRLTVL.

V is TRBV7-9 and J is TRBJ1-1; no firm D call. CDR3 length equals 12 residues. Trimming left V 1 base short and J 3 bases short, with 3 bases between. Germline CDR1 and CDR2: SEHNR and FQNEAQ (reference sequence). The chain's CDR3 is CASSLDDTEAFF. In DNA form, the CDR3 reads TGTGCCAGCAGCTTAGATGACACTGAAGCTTTCTTT.

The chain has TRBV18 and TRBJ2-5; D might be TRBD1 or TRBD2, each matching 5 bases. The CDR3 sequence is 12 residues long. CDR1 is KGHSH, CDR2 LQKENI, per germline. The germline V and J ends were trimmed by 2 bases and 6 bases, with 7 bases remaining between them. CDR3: CASSPGGKTQYF. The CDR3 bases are TGTGCCAGCTCACCAGGGGGAAAGACCCAGTACTTC.

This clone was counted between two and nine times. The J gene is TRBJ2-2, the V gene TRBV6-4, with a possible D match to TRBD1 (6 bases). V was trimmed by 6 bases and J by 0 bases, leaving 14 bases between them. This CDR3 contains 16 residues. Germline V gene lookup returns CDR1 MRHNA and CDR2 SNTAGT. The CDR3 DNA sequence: TGTGCCAGCAGCAAGTCTAGGGGGACGAACACCGGGGAGCTGTTTTTT. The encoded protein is CASSKSRGTNTGELFF.

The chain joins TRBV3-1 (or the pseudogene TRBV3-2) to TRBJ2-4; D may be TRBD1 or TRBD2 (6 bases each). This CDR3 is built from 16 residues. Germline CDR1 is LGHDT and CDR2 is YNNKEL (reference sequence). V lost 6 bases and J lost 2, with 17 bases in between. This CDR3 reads CASSPYGGRSKNIQYF. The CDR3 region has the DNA TGTGCCAGCAGTCCATATGGGGGGCGATCCAAAAACATTCAGTACTTC.

The CDR3 DNA follows: TGCAGCGTTGAAGGAAGAGCCCTTAATGAGCAGTTCTTC. Residues: CSVEGRALNEQFF. V usage is TRBV29-1 and J usage is TRBJ2-1; unclear D gene. In germline, CDR1 is SQVTM, CDR2 ANQGSEA. V lost 1 base and J 7 bases, leaving 11 bases between the germline ends. CDR3 length: 13 residues.

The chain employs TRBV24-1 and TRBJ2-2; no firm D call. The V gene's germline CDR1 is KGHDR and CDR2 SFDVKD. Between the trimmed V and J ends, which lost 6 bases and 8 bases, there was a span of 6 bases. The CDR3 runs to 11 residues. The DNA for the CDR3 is TGTGCCACCAGTACAGCTGGGGAGCTGTTTTTT. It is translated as CATSTAGELFF.

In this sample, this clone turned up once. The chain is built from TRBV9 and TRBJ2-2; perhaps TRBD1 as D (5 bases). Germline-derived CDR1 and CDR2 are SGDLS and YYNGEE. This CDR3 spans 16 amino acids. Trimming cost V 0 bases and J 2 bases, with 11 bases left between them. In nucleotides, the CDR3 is TGTGCCAGCAGCGTAGGGTGGGGCAGCAACACCGGGGAGCTGTTTTTT. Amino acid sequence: CASSVGWGSNTGELFF.

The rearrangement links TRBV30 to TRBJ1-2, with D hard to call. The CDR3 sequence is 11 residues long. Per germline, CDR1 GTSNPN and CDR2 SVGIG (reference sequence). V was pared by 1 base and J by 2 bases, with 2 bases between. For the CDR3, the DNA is TGTGCCTGGAGTGCAAACTATGGCTACACCTTC. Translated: CAWSANYGYTF.

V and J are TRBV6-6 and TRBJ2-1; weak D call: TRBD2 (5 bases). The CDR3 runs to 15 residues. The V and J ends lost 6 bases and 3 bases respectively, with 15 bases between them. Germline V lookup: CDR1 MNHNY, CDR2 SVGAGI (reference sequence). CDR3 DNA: TGTGCCAGCAGCTCCCCGGACGGACTCTACAATGAGCAGTTCTTC. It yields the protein CASSSPDGLYNEQFF.